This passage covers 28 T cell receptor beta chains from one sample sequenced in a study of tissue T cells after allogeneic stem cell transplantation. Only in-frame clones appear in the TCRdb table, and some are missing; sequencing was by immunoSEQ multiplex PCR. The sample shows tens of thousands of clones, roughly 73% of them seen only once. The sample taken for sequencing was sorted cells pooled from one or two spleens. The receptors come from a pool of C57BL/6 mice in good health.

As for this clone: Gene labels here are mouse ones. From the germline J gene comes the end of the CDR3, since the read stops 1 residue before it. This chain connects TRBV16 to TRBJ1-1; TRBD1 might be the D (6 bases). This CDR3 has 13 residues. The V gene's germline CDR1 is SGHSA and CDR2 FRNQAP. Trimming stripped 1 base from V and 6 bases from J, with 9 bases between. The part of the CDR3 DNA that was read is TGTGCAAGCAGCTTAGGGGGGCCGCCAGAAGTCTTC. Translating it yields CASSLGGPPEVF. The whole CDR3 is CASSLGGPPEVFF.

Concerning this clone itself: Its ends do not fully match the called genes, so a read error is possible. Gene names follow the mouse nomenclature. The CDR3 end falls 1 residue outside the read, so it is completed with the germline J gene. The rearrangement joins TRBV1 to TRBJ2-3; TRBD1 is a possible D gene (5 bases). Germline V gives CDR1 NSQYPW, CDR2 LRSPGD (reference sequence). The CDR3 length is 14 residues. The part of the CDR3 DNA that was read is TGCACCTGCAGTGGGACAACTAGTGCAGGAACGCTGTAT. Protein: CTCSGTTSAGTLY. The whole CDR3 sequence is CTCSGTTSAGTLYF.

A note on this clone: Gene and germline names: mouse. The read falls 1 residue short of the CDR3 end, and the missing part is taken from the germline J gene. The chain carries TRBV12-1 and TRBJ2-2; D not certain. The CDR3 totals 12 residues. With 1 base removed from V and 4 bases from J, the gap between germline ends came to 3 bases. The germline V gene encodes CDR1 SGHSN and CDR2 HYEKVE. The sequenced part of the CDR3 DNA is TGTGCCAGCTCTCTGATCACCGGGCAGCTCTAC. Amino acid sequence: CASSLITGQLY. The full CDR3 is CASSLITGQLYF. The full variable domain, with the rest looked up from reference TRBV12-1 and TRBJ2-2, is DSGVVQSPRHIIKEKGGRSVLTCIPISGHSNVVWYQQTLGKELKFLIQHYEKVERDKGFLPSRFSVQQFDDYHSEMNMSALELEDSAMYFCASSLITGQLYFGEGSKLTVL.

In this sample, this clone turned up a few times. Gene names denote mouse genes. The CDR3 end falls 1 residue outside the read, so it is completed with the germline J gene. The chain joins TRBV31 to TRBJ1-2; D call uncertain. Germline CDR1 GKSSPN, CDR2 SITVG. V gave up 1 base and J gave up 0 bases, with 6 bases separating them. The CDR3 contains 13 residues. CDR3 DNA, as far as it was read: TGTGCCTGGAGTCCACAGTCAAACTCCGACTACACC. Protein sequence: CAWSPQSNSDYT. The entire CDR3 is CAWSPQSNSDYTF.

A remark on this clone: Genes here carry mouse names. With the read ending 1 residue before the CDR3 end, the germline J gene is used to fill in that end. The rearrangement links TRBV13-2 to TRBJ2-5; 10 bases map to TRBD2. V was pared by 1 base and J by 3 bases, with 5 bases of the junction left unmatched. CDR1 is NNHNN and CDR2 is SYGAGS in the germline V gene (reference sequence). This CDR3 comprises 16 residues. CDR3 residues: CASGDRALGGQDTQYF. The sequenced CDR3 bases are TGTGCCAGCGGTGATCGGGCACTGGGGGGGCAAGACACCCAGTAC.

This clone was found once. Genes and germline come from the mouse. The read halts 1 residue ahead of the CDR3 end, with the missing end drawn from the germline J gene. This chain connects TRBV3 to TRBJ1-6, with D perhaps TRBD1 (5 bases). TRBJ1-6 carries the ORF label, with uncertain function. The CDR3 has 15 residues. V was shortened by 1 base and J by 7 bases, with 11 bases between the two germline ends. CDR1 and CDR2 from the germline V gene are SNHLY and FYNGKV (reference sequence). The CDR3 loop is CASSLGAGRNSPLYF. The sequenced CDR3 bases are TGTGCCAGCAGCTTAGGTGCAGGGAGGAATTCGCCCCTCTAC.

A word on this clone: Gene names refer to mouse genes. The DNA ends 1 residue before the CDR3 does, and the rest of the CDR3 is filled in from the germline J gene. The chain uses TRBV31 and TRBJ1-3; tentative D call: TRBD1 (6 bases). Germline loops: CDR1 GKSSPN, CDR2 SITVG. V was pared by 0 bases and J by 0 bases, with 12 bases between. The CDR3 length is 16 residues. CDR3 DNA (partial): TGTGCCTGGAGTCTAGGGGGGACTAGTTCTGGAAATACGCTCTAT. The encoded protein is CAWSLGGTSSGNTLY. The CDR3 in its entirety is CAWSLGGTSSGNTLYF. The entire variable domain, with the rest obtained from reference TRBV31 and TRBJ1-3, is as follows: AQTIHQWPVAEIKAVGSPLSLGCTIKGKSSPNLYWYWQATGGTLQQLFYSITVGQVESVVQLNLSASRPKDDQFILSTEKLLLSHSGFYLCAWSLGGTSSGNTLYFGEGSRLIVV.

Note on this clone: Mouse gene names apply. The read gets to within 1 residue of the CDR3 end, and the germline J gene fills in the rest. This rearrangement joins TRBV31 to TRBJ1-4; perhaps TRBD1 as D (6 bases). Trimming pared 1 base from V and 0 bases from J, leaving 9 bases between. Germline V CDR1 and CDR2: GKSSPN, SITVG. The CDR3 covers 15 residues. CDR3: CAWSQGGVSNERLFF. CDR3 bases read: TGTGCCTGGAGTCAGGGGGGGGTTTCCAACGAAAGATTATTT. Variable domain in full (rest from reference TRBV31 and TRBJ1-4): AQTIHQWPVAEIKAVGSPLSLGCTIKGKSSPNLYWYWQATGGTLQQLFYSITVGQVESVVQLNLSASRPKDDQFILSTEKLLLSHSGFYLCAWSQGGVSNERLFFGHGTKLSVL.

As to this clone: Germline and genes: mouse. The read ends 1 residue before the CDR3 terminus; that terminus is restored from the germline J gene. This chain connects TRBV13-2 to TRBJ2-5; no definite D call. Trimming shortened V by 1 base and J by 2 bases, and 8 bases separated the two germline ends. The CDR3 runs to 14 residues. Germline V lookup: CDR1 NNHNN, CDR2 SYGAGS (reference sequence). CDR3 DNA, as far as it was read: TGTGCCAGCGGTGATAGGCCTCCCCAAGACACCCAGTAC. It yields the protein CASGDRPPQDTQY. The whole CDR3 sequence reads CASGDRPPQDTQYF.

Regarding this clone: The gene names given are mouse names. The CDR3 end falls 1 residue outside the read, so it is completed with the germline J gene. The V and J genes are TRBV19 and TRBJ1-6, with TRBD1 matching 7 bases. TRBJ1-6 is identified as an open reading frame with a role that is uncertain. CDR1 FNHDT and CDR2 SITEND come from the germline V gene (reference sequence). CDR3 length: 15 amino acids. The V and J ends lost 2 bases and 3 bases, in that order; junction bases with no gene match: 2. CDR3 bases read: TGTGCCAGCAGTATGGGACAGAACTATAATTCGCCCCTCTAC. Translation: CASSMGQNYNSPLY. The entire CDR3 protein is CASSMGQNYNSPLYF.

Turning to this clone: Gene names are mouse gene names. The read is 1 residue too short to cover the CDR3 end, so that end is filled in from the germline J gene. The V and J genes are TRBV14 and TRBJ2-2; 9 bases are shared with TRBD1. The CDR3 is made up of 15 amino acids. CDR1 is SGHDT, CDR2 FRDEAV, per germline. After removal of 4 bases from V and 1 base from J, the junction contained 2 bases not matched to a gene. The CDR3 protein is CASSGQGRNTGQLYF. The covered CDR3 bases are TGTGCCAGCAGTGGACAGGGGAGAAACACCGGGCAGCTCTAC.

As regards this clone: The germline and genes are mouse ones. Incomplete CDR3 DNA: TGTGCCAGCAGCCAAGAAAGCAGGGAACAAGACACCCAGTAC. The encoded protein is CASSQESREQDTQY. The full CDR3 reads CASSQESREQDTQYF. This chain connects TRBV2 to TRBJ2-5; weak D call: TRBD1 (5 bases). The read ends 1 residue before the CDR3 terminus; that terminus is restored from the germline J gene. This CDR3 region has 15 residues. Germline CDR1 is LGHNA and CDR2 is YSYQKL. V lost 0 bases and J 3 bases, leaving 10 bases between the germline ends.

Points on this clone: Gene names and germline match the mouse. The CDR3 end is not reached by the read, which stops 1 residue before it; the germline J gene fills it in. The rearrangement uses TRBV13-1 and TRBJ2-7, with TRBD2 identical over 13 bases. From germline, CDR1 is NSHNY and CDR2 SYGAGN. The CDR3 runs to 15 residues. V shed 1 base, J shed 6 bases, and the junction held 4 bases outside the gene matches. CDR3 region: CASSDPGTGGVEQYF. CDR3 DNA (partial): TGTGCCAGCAGTGATCCCGGGACTGGGGGGGTTGAACAGTAC.

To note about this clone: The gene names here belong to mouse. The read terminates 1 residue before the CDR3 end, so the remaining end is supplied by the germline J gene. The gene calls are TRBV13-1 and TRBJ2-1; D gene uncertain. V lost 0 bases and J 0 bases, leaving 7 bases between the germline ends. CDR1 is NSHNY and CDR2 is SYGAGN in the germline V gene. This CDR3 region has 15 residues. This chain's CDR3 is CASSDDGVNYAEQFF. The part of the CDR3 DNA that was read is TGTGCCAGCAGTGATGACGGGGTTAACTATGCTGAGCAGTTC.

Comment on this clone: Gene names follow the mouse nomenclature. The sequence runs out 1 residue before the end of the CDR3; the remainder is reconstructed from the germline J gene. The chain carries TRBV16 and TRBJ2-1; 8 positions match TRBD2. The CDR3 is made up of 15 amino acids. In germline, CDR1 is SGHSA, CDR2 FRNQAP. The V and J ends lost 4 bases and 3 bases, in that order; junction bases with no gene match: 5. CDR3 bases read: TGTGCAAGCAGCTCGAGGGGGGGGGCCTATGCTGAGCAGTTC. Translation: CASSSRGGAYAEQF. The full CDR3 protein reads CASSSRGGAYAEQFF.

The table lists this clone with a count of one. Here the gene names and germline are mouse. CDR3 region: CASGDHKNYNSPLYF. The sequenced part of the CDR3 DNA is TGTGCCAGCGGTGACCACAAAAACTATAATTCGCCCCTCTAC. The genes are TRBV13-2 and TRBJ1-6, with D unclear. Read sequence stops 1 residue before the CDR3 end, and the germline J gene provides the missing end. TRBJ1-6 is labeled an ORF, and its function is uncertain. The V gene's germline CDR1 is NNHNN and CDR2 SYGAGS (reference sequence). V lost 2 bases to trimming and J lost 3 bases, with 9 bases between them. This CDR3 region has 15 residues.

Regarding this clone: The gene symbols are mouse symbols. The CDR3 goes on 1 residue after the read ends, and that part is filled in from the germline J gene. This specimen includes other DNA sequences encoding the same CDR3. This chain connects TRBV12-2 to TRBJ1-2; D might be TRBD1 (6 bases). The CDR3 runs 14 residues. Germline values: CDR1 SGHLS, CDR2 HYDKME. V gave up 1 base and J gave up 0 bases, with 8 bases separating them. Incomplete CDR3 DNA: TGTGCCAGCTCTCTTACAGGGACAAACTCCGACTACACC. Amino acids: CASSLTGTNSDYT. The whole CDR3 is CASSLTGTNSDYTF.

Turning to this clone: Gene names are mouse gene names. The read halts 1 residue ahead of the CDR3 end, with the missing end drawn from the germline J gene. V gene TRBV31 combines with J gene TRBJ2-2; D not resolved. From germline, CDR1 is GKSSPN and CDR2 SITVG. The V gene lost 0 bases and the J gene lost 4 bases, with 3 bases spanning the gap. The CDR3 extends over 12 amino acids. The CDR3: CAWSLLTGQLYF. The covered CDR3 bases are TGTGCCTGGAGTCTACTCACCGGGCAGCTCTAC.

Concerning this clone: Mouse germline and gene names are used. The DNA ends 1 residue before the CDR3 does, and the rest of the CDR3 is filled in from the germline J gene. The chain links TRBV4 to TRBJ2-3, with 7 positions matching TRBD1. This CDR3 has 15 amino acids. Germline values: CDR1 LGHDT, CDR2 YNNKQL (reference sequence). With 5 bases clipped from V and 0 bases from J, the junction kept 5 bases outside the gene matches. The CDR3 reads CASSRGTASAETLYF. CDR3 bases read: TGTGCCAGCAGCCGCGGGACAGCTAGTGCAGAAACGCTGTAT.

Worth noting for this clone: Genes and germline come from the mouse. CDR3 in amino acids: CASSFQQGSAETLYF. Incomplete CDR3 DNA: TGTGCCAGCAGCTTTCAGCAGGGGAGTGCAGAAACGCTGTAT. The V call is TRBV3, the J call TRBJ2-3; possibly TRBD1 for D (6 bases). The read terminates 1 residue ahead of where the CDR3 ends, so the germline J gene completes it. Germline V lookup: CDR1 SNHLY, CDR2 FYNGKV (reference sequence). This CDR3 is 15 amino acids long. The germline V and J ends were trimmed by 3 bases and 0 bases, with 10 bases remaining between them.

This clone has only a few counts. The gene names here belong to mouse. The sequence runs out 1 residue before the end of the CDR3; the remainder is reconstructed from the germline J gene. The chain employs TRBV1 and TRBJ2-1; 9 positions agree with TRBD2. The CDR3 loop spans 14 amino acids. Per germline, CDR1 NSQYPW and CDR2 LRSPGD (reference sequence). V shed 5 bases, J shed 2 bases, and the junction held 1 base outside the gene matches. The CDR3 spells CTCSRTGDYAEQFF. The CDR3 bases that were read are TGCACCTGCAGTCGGACTGGGGACTATGCTGAGCAGTTC.

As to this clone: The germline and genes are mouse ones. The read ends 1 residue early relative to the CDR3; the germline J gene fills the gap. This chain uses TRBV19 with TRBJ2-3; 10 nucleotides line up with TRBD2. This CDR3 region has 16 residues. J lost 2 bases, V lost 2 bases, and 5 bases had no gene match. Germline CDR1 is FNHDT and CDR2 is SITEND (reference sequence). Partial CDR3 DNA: TGTGCCAGCAGTATCCGGCTGGGGGGGCCTGCAGAAACGCTGTAT. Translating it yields CASSIRLGGPAETLY. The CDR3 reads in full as CASSIRLGGPAETLYF.

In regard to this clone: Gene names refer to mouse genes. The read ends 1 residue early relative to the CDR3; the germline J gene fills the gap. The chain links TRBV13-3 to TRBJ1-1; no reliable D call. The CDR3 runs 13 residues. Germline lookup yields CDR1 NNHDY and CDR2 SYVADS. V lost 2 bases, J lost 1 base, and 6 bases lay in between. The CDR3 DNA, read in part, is TGTGCCAGCAGTGAAGGCAGAAACACAGAAGTCTTC. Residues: CASSEGRNTEVF. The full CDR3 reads CASSEGRNTEVFF.

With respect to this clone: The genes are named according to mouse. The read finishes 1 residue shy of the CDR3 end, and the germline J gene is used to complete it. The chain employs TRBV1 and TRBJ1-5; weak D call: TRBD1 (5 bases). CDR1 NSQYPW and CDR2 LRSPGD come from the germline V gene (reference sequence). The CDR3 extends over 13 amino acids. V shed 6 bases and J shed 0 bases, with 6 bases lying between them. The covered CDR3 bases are TGCACCTGCAGAGACAGTAACAACCAGGCTCCGCTT. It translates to CTCRDSNNQAPL. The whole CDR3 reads CTCRDSNNQAPLF.

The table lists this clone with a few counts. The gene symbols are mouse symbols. Incomplete CDR3 DNA: TGCTCCAGCAGTCTCCAGTATGAACAGTAC. It encodes CSSSLQYEQY. The whole CDR3 reads CSSSLQYEQYF. The rearrangement joins TRBV23 to TRBJ2-7; the table gives TRBD1 as D, unverified against the DNA. The DNA ends 1 residue before the CDR3 does, and the rest of the CDR3 is filled in from the germline J gene. The length of the CDR3 is 11 residues. Germline values: CDR1 KGHTA, CDR2 FQNQQP. Full variable domain (rest looked up from reference TRBV23 and TRBJ2-7): DAAVTQKPRYLIKMKGQEAEMKCIPEKGHTAVFWYQQKQSKELKFLIYFQNQQPLDQIDMVKERFSAVCPSSSLCSLGIRTCEAEDSALYLCSSSLQYEQYFGPGTRLTVL.

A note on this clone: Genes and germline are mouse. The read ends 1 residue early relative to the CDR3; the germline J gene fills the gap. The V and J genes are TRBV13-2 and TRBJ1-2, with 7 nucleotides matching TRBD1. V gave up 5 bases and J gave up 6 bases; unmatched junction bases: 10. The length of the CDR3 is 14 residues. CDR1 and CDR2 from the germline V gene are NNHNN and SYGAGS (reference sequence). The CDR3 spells CASGTGRGEADYTF. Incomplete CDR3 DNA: TGTGCCAGCGGGACGGGCAGGGGGGAGGCCGACTACACC.

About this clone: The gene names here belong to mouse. Incomplete CDR3 DNA: TGTGCCAGCAGCGCCAGGGATGAACAGTAC. Translating it yields CASSARDEQY. The CDR3, in full, reads CASSARDEQYF. The rearrangement uses TRBV3 and TRBJ2-7, with a tentative D call TRBD1 (5 bases). With the read ending 1 residue before the CDR3 end, the germline J gene is used to fill in that end. With 5 bases removed from V and 5 bases from J, the gap between germline ends came to 7 bases. Per germline, CDR1 SNHLY and CDR2 FYNGKV (reference sequence). The CDR3 has 11 residues.

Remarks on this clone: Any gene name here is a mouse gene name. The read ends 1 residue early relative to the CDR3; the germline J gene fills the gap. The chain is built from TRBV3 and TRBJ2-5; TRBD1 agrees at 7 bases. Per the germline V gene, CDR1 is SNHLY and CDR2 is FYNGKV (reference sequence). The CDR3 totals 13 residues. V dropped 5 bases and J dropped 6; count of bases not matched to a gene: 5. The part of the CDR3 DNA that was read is TGTGCCAGCAGCCGACAGGGAGTGGACACCCAGTAC. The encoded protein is CASSRQGVDTQY. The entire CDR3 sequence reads CASSRQGVDTQYF.